Following are 27 T cell receptor beta chains from one sample sequenced in a study of blood T cell repertoires in COVID-19. Generated by immunoSEQ multiplex PCR, the TCRdb table keeps only in-frame clones and is missing some. The repertoire holds some 110,000 clones, with around nine tenths as singletons. The sequencing input was peripheral blood. These receptors all come from a man in his forties with acute or convalescent COVID-19.

The chain combines TRBV19 with TRBJ2-3; the match to TRBD2 covers 9 bases. Germline V gives CDR1 LNHDA, CDR2 SQIVND (reference sequence). The length of the CDR3 is 16 residues. With 0 bases clipped from V and 5 bases from J, the junction kept 6 bases outside the gene matches. CDR3 sequence reads: CASSIEGSGGLDTQYF. As DNA, the CDR3 is TGTGCCAGTAGTATAGAAGGAAGCGGGGGGTTAGATACGCAGTATTTT.

The chain uses TRBV6-1 and TRBJ2-2, with D possibly TRBD2 on 6 matching bases. Germline V gene lookup returns CDR1 MNHNS and CDR2 SASEGT. This CDR3 is 16 amino acids long. V gave up 2 bases and J gave up 6 bases, with 16 bases separating them. CDR3 sequence (DNA): TGTGCCAGCAGTGAAATGTCGATAGCGGTTTCCGGGGAGCTGTTTTTT. Translating gives CASSEMSIAVSGELFF.

The V call is TRBV15, the J call TRBJ1-5; D not certain. This CDR3 has 15 amino acids. V dropped 0 bases and J dropped 3 bases, with 9 bases sitting between them. The germline gives CDR1 LNHNV, CDR2 YYDKDF (reference sequence). CDR3 protein: CATSRDSEDNQPQHF. For the CDR3, the DNA is TGTGCCACCAGCAGAGATTCAGAGGACAATCAGCCCCAGCATTTT.

This clone has only a few counts. The J gene is TRBJ1-1, the V gene TRBV2; maybe TRBD1 (6 bases). V was cut by 7 bases and J by 5 bases, with 11 bases left in between. This CDR3 is built from 12 residues. Germline CDR1 SNHLY, CDR2 FYNNEI. CDR3: CASNPGATEAFF. The CDR3 coding sequence is TGTGCCAGCAACCCAGGGGCTACTGAAGCTTTCTTT.

V and J are TRBV12-5 and TRBJ2-5, with TRBD2 matching 13 bases. V lost 0 bases and J lost 0; bases outside the gene matches: 13. The CDR3 consists of 21 residues. The germline V gene has CDR1 LGHNT and CDR2 FRNRAP. The CDR3 loop reads CASGLVPRTSGGLSYQETQYF. The CDR3 nucleotides are TGTGCTAGTGGTTTGGTACCCAGGACTAGCGGGGGACTATCGTACCAAGAGACCCAGTACTTC.

The CDR3 DNA follows: TGCGCCAGCAGTGAGACCCGTACCGGGAGCGGGAGTCCCAAGAGTGAGCAGTTCTTC. Protein: CASSETRTGSGSPKSEQFF. The chain couples TRBV10-2 to TRBJ2-1, with 8 bases lining up with TRBD2. The germline V gene encodes CDR1 WSHSY and CDR2 SAAADI. The V segment lost 2 bases and the J segment 9 bases; nucleotides outside the gene matches: 21. This CDR3 is 19 amino acids long.

The V and J genes are TRBV18 and TRBJ1-6; TRBD1 aligns across 7 bases. Unmatched junction bases numbered 9, after V lost 4 bases and J lost 9 bases. The CDR3 has 15 residues. The germline V gene encodes CDR1 KGHSH and CDR2 LQKENI. In DNA, the CDR3 is TGTGCCAGCTCACAAGGACAGGAGGAAAGTTCACCCCTCCACTTT. Protein sequence: CASSQGQEESSPLHF.

This clone was detected a few times. This chain uses TRBV30 with TRBJ2-4; weak D call: TRBD1 (7 bases). The V and J ends lost 3 bases and 6 bases respectively, with 21 bases between them. This CDR3 region has 16 residues. In germline, CDR1 is GTSNPN, CDR2 SVGIG (reference sequence). CDR3 protein: CAWREIQGGKGNIQYF. CDR3 nucleotide sequence: TGTGCCTGGAGGGAGATCCAGGGGGGAAAGGGAAACATTCAGTACTTC. Filled out from reference TRBV30 and TRBJ2-4, the complete variable domain reads SQTIHQWPATLVQPVGSPLSLECTVEGTSNPNLYWYRQAAGRGLQLLFYSVGIGQISSEVPQNLSASRPQDRQFILSSKKLLLSDSGFYLCAWREIQGGKGNIQYFGAGTRLSVL.

This clone was recorded only once. The chain has TRBV12-3 or TRBV12-4 and TRBJ1-2; D not certain. There are 13 residues in the CDR3. Trimming left V 8 bases short and J 4 bases short, with 14 bases between. DNA for the CDR3: TGTGCCAGCGGTGGCGGCAGATTCTATGGCTACACCTTC. Its protein is CASGGGRFYGYTF.

The chain recombines TRBV30 with TRBJ2-2; D remains ambiguous. CDR1 is GTSNPN and CDR2 is SVGIG in the germline V gene (reference sequence). Trimming left V 0 bases short and J 4 bases short, with 6 bases between. This CDR3 comprises 13 residues. This CDR3 is CAWSVNGTGELFF. The CDR3 DNA reads TGTGCCTGGAGTGTAAACGGCACCGGGGAGCTGTTTTTT.

This chain connects TRBV28 to TRBJ2-7; D is undetermined. Germline V gives CDR1 MDHEN, CDR2 SYDVKM. The CDR3 contains 12 residues. Trimming pared 3 bases from V and 3 bases from J, leaving 6 bases between. The CDR3 reads CASSFPFYEQYF. In nucleotides, the CDR3 is TGTGCCAGCAGTTTCCCGTTCTACGAGCAGTACTTC.

This clone was observed at least ten times. The chain recombines TRBV14 with TRBJ1-2; a weak D match, TRBD1 (5 bases). The germline CDR1 and CDR2 sequences are SGHDN and FVKESK. The V gene lost 4 bases and the J gene lost 8 bases, with 14 bases spanning the gap. This CDR3 is built from 13 residues. CDR3 residues: CASSRLQAEGYTF. CDR3 DNA: TGTGCCAGCAGCCGATTACAGGCGGAGGGCTACACCTTC.

The chain employs TRBV7-9 and TRBJ1-2; D is ambiguous. V gave up 5 bases and J gave up 2 bases, with 9 bases separating them. Per the germline V gene, CDR1 is SEHNR and CDR2 is FQNEAQ (reference sequence). CDR3 length: 13 residues. CDR3 DNA: TGTGCCAGCAGCATAACAGAAAACTATGGCTACACCTTC. Encoded protein: CASSITENYGYTF.

This clone was observed a few times. The chain combines TRBV15 with TRBJ2-7; 7 nucleotides align to TRBD2. V gave up 1 base and J gave up 5 bases; unmatched junction bases: 5. Looked up from germline, CDR1 is LNHNV and CDR2 is YYDKDF (reference sequence). The CDR3 runs 14 residues. The CDR3 nucleotides are TGTGCCACCAGCAGAGTGGGCGGGAGCCACGAGCAGTACTTC. Amino acid sequence: CATSRVGGSHEQYF. Combining the CDR3 with reference TRBV15 and TRBJ2-7 gives the whole variable domain DAMVIQNPRYQVTQFGKPVTLSCSQTLNHNVMYWYQQKSSQAPKLLFHYYDKDFNNEADTPDNFQSRRPNTSFCFLDIRSPGLGDTAMYLCATSRVGGSHEQYFGPGTRLTVT.

The V gene is TRBV19, the J gene TRBJ2-2, with 10 positions matching TRBD2. The CDR3 is 16 residues long. V was pared by 5 bases and J by 5 bases, with 8 bases of the junction left unmatched. CDR1 is LNHDA and CDR2 is SQIVND in the germline V gene (reference sequence). Here the CDR3 reads CASSVASGGRTGELFF. In nucleotides, the CDR3 is TGTGCCAGTAGTGTCGCTAGCGGGGGTCGGACCGGGGAGCTGTTTTTT.

The chain employs TRBV6-6 and TRBJ2-1; TRBD1 aligns across 8 bases. CDR1 is MNHNY and CDR2 is SVGAGI in the germline V gene (reference sequence). V gave up 5 bases and J gave up 2 bases; unmatched junction bases: 17. There are 19 residues in the CDR3. In DNA, the CDR3 is TGTGCCAGCAGTCTATTCCGGGGGACAGGATTGGTACCCTACAATGAGCAGTTCTTC. Translation: CASSLFRGTGLVPYNEQFF.

The chain combines TRBV3-1 (or the pseudogene TRBV3-2) with TRBJ1-1, with D perhaps matching TRBD1 (5 bases). This CDR3 comprises 14 residues. Germline V CDR1 and CDR2: LGHDT, YNNKEL (reference sequence). The V gene lost 1 base and the J gene lost 2 bases, with 8 bases spanning the gap. The chain's CDR3 is CASSQGQTNTEAFF. The CDR3 DNA reads TGTGCCAGCAGCCAAGGACAGACAAACACTGAAGCTTTCTTT.

This clone was counted a single time. V gene TRBV5-1 combines with J gene TRBJ1-3; 7 positions agree with TRBD1. From germline, CDR1 is SGHRS and CDR2 YFSETQ. The CDR3 covers 16 residues. V trimming: 4 bases; J trimming: 0 bases; junction bases outside the gene matches: 7. The CDR3 protein is CASSQGQLSSGNTIYF. In DNA, the CDR3 is TGCGCCAGCAGCCAGGGACAGTTGAGCTCTGGAAACACCATATATTTT.

This clone was counted a single time. Different DNA sequences within this sample yield the same CDR3. The chain couples TRBV18 to TRBJ1-1, with D possibly being TRBD1 (6 bases). CDR1 and CDR2 (germline): KGHSH, LQKENI. The CDR3 totals 14 residues. The V end lost 2 bases, the J end lost 0 bases, and 7 bases lay between the germline ends. The CDR3 sequence is CASSPGQMNTEAFF. CDR3 coding DNA: TGTGCCAGCTCACCAGGACAGATGAACACTGAAGCTTTCTTT.

The chain carries TRBV5-1 and TRBJ1-4, with D perhaps matching TRBD1 (6 bases). This CDR3 contains 15 residues. V was cut by 4 bases and J by 2 bases, with 12 bases left in between. Germline values: CDR1 SGHRS, CDR2 YFSETQ. The CDR3 nucleotides are TGCGCCAGCAGCCTTCCAGGGGTTACTAATGAAAAACTGTTTTTT. The encoded protein is CASSLPGVTNEKLFF. Full variable domain (remainder filled in from reference TRBV5-1 and TRBJ1-4): KAGVTQTPRYLIKTRGQQVTLSCSPISGHRSVSWYQQTPGQGLQFLFEYFSETQRNKGNFPGRFSGRQFSNSRSEMNVSTLELGDSALYLCASSLPGVTNEKLFFGSGTQLSVL.

The chain combines TRBV5-4 with TRBJ2-3; D is ambiguous. CDR1 is SGHNT and CDR2 is YYREEE in the germline V gene (reference sequence). The CDR3 runs 15 residues. The V gene lost 0 bases and the J gene lost 4 bases, with 12 bases spanning the gap. The chain's CDR3 is CASSLGAIRSDTQYF. In DNA form, the CDR3 reads TGTGCCAGCAGCTTGGGAGCGATCAGATCAGATACGCAGTATTTT.

This chain joins TRBV5-1 and TRBJ1-2, with D possibly matching TRBD1 (5 bases). The V end was cut by 7 bases, the J end by 8 bases, with 24 bases between. The CDR3 length is 15 residues. Germline lookup yields CDR1 SGHRS and CDR2 YFSETQ. CDR3 in amino acids: CASAPQGGGTYGYTF. DNA of the CDR3: TGCGCCAGCGCCCCGCAGGGAGGTGGGACCTACGGCTACACCTTC.

DNA of the CDR3: TGTGCCAGCTCACCAAACCCCACGGACACTGAAGCTTTCTTT. Amino acids: CASSPNPTDTEAFF. The gene calls are TRBV18 and TRBJ1-1, with D unresolved. V shed 2 bases and J shed 3 bases, with 10 bases lying between them. CDR1 and CDR2 (germline): KGHSH, LQKENI. CDR3 length: 14 amino acids. The full variable domain, completed using reference TRBV18 and TRBJ1-1, is NAGVMQNPRHLVRRRGQEARLRCSPMKGHSHVYWYRQLPEEGLKFMVYLQKENIIDESGMPKERFSAEFPKEGPSILRIQQVVRGDSAAYFCASSPNPTDTEAFFGQGTRLTVV.

CDR3 amino acids: CASGGGNEQFF. The CDR3 nucleotides read TGTGCCAGCGGCGGGGGCAATGAGCAGTTCTTC. This chain links TRBV19 with TRBJ2-1; 7 bases are shared with TRBD2. V lost 9 bases and J lost 6; bases outside the gene matches: 2. The germline CDR1 and CDR2 sequences are LNHDA and SQIVND (reference sequence). The CDR3 extends over 11 amino acids.

The J gene is TRBJ2-3, the V gene TRBV5-1; maybe TRBD1 (6 bases). Germline V gives CDR1 SGHRS, CDR2 YFSETQ. V was shortened by 3 bases and J by 3 bases, with 11 bases between the two germline ends. The CDR3 sequence is 14 residues long. The CDR3 loop reads CASSSLQGTDTQYF. The CDR3 nucleotides read TGCGCCAGCAGCTCGCTACAGGGAACAGATACGCAGTATTTT. Together with reference TRBV5-1 and TRBJ2-3, the CDR3 gives the full variable domain: KAGVTQTPRYLIKTRGQQVTLSCSPISGHRSVSWYQQTPGQGLQFLFEYFSETQRNKGNFPGRFSGRQFSNSRSEMNVSTLELGDSALYLCASSSLQGTDTQYFGPGTRLTVL.

This clone was seen once. This chain connects TRBV18 to TRBJ2-5; D is perhaps TRBD2 (5 bases). Trimming removed 3 bases from V and 0 bases from J, with 8 bases in between. Germline V gene data show CDR1 as KGHSH and CDR2 as LQKENI. The CDR3 runs to 14 residues. The CDR3 DNA reads as TGTGCCAGCTCACCGAGGGCAGACCAAGAGACCCAGTACTTC. It yields the protein CASSPRADQETQYF.

The chain is built from TRBV21-1 and TRBJ1-5; the table calls TRBD1, which could not be checked here. TRBV21-1 is given as a pseudogene. The length of the CDR3 is 16 residues. The CDR3 sequence: CASSNLAGGIDQPQHF. The CDR3 DNA reads TGTGCCAGCAGCAATTTAGCAGGGGGAATAGATCAGCCCCAGCATTTT.